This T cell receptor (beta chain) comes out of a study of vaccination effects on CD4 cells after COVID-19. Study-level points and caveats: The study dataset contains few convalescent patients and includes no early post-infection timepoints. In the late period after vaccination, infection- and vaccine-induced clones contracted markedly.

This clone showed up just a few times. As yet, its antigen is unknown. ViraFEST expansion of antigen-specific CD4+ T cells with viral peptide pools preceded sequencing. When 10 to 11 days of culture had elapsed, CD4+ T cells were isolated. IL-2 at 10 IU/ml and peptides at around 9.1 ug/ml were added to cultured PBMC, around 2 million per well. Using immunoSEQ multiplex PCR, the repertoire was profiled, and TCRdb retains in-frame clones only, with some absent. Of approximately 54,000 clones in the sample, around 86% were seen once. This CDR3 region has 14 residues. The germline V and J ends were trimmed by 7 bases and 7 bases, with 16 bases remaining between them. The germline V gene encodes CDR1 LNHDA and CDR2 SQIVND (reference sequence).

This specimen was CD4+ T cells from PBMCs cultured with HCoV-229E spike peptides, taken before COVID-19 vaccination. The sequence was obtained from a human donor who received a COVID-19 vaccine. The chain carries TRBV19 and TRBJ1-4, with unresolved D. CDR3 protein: CASTLRWGREKLFF. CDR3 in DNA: TGTGCCAGTACCCTCAGGTGGGGTCGTGAAAAACTGTTTTTT.